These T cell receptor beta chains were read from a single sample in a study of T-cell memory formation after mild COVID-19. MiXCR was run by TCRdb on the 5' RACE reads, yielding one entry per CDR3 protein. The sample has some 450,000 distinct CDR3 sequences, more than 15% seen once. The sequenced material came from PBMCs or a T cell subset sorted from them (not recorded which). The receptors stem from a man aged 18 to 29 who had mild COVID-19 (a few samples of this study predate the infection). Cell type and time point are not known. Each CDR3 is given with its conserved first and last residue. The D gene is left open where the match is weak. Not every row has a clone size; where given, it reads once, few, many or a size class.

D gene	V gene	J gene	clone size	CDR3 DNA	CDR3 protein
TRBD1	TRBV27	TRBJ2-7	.	TGTGCCAGCCGGACAGGGGACTACGAGCAGTACTTC	CASRTGDYEQYF
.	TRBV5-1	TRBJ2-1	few	TGCGCCAGCAGCTTGGTGGGCAGCGAGCAGTTCTTC	CASSLVGSEQFF
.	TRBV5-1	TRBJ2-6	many	TGCGCCAGCAGCGTAAACAGCGTCTCTGGGGCCAACGTCCTGACTTTC	CASSVNSVSGANVLTF
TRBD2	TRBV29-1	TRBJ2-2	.	TGCAGCGTGGCCCTAGCGGGGGTCTCCGGGGAGCTGTTTTTT	CSVALAGVSGELFF
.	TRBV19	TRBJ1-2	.	TGTGCCAGTAGTCCGGAGGACTATGGCTACACCTTC	CASSPEDYGYTF
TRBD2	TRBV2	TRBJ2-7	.	TGTGCCAGCAGTGAAGAACTAGCGGGGTTATACGAGCAGTACTTC	CASSEELAGLYEQYF
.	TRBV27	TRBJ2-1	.	TGTGCCAGCAGTTTATCAGCGCTCCGTGAGCAGTTCTTC	CASSLSALREQFF
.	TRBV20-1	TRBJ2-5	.	TGCAGTGCTGGTCCCGACGACTGGGAGACCCAGTACTTC	CSAGPDDWETQYF
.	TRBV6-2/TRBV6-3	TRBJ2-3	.	TGTGCCAGCTGCCTGGACGGATTCGACACAGATACGCAGTATTTT	CASCLDGFDTDTQYF
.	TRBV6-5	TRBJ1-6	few	TGTGCCAGCAGGCTCTCGAAAGGGGGGGCCAGACCCCTCCACTTT	CASRLSKGGARPLHF
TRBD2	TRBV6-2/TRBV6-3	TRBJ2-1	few	TGTGCCAGCAGTTACCGATTTCCCGGGACTAGCGAAGGGCGAGAGCAGTTCTTC	CASSYRFPGTSEGREQFF
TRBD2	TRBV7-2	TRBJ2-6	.	TGTGCCAGCAGCCCCCCGGGGGGGCTCGGGGCCAACGTCCTGACTTTC	CASSPPGGLGANVLTF
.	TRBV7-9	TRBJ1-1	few	TGTGCCAGCAGCCTCGGGGCAGGGATGGAAACTGAAGCTTTCTTT	CASSLGAGMETEAFF
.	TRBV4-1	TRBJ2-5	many	TGCGCCAGCAGCCAAGGAAGAGGGGGTTTTACACAAGAGACCCAGTACTTC	CASSQGRGGFTQETQYF
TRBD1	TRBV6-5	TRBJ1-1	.	TGTGCCAGCAGGCTACAGGGGGCAGGCACTGAAGCTTTCTTT	CASRLQGAGTEAFF
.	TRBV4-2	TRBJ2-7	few	TGTGCCAGCAGCCAAGAGGTCCCAACCTACGAGCAGTACTTC	CASSQEVPTYEQYF
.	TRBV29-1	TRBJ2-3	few	TGCAGCGTAGACCCGACCGGGCACAGCACAGATACGCAGTATTTT	CSVDPTGHSTDTQYF
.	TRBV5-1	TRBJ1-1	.	TGCGCCAGCAGCTTGGAACAGAAGGCGATGGCTTTCTTT	CASSLEQKAMAFF
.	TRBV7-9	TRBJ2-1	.	TGTGCCAGCAGCCCTAACTCGGCGAGCTCCTACAATGAGCAGTTCTTC	CASSPNSASSYNEQFF
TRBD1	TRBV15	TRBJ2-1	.	TGTGCCACCAGCCAGAGGGGGACAGGGTTTCCCAGTGAGCAGTTCTTC	CATSQRGTGFPSEQFF
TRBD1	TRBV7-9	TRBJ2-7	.	TGTGCCAGCAGCGAGAAGGGGACAGGCCCTAGATACGAGCAGTACTTC	CASSEKGTGPRYEQYF
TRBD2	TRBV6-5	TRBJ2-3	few	TGTGCCAGCAGTTACTGGCGTCCAGGCGGGGGGGCAGGAGATACGCAGTATTTT	CASSYWRPGGGAGDTQYF